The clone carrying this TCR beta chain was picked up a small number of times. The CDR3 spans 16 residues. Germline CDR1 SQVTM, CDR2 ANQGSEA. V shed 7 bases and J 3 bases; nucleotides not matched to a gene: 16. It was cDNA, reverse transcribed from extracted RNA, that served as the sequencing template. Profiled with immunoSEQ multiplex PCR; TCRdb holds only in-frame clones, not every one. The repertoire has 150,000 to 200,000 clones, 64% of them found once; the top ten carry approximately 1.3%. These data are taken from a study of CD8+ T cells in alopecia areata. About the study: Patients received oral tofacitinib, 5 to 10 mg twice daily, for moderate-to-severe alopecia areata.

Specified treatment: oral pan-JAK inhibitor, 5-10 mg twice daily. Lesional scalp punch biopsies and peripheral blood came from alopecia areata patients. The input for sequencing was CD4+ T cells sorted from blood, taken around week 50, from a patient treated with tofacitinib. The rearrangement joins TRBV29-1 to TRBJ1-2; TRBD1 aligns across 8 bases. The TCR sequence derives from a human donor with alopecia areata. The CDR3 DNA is TGCAGCGCCCTGCCCCCCCTAGGACAGGGAGACTATGGCTACACCTTC. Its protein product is CSALPPLGQGDYGYTF.